The clone carrying this T cell receptor (beta chain) was observed a few times. This may arise from a read error, as a much more abundant clone is one base away. RNA transcripts yielded amplified TCR beta CDR3 regions. A set of HTBI primers served as the primers for a first-round RT-PCR of the TCR CDR3. TCRdb fed the multiplex PCR reads into MiXCR, producing one record per CDR3 protein. The sample lists under 550,000 distinct CDR3 sequences; just under 20% were seen once. The sample is drawn from a study of T cells in Graves' hyperthyroidism and ophthalmopathy. Germline V gene data show CDR1 as SNHLY and CDR2 as FYNNEI. The J segment lost 5 bases and the V segment lost 6 bases, leaving 9 bases of the junction unmatched. The CDR3 extends over 16 amino acids.

The source is a man aged 35-49 years with Graves' ophthalmopathy. V is TRBV2 and J is TRBJ2-1; 11 bases line up with TRBD2. The sample comprised blood. This CDR3 reads CASSGLAGGTNNEQFF. The CDR3, as DNA: TGTGCCAGCAGCGGACTAGCGGGCGGAACCAACAATGAGCAGTTCTTC.